This T cell receptor (beta chain) originates from a study of shared clonotypes between healthy human individuals. Execution of the assay was at deep level. The method was immunoSEQ multiplex PCR; TCRdb's version includes in-frame clones alone and lacks a portion of them. Of about 2,500,000 clones in the sample, approximately 92% are singletons; the top ten hold roughly 0.15%. V gave up 2 bases and J gave up 2 bases; unmatched junction bases: 3. This CDR3 is 15 amino acids long. The germline V gene encodes CDR1 SGHRS and CDR2 YFSETQ. The TCR originated in a man younger than 35 in good health. The gene calls are TRBV5-1 and TRBJ2-3, with 9 nucleotides matching TRBD2. Sequenced: naive CD4+ T cells sorted from blood. The sample's subset: CD45RA+ positively selected. The CDR3 DNA sequence: TGCGCCAGCAGCTTCGCGGGAGGGGACACAGATACGCAGTATTTT. Protein sequence: CASSFAGGDTDTQYF.